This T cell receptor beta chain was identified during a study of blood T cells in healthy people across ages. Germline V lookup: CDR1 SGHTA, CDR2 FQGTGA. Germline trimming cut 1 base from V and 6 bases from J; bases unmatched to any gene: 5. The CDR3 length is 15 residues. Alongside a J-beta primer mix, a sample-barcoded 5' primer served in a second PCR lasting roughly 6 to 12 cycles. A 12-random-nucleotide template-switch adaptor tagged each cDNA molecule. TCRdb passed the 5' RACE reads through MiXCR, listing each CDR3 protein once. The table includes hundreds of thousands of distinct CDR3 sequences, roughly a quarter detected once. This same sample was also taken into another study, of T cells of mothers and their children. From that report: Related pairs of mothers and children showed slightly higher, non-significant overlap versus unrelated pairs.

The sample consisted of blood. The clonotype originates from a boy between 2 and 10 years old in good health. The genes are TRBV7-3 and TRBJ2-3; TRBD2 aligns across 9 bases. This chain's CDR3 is CASSLNAGGPDTQYF. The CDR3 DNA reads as TGTGCCAGCAGCTTAAACGCGGGGGGGCCTGATACGCAGTATTTT. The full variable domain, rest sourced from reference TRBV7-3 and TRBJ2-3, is GAGVSQTPSNKVTEKGKYVELRCDPISGHTALYWYRQSLGQGPEFLIYFQGTGAADDSGLPNDRFFAVRPEGSVSTLKIQRTERGDSAVYLCASSLNAGGPDTQYFGPGTRLTVL.